This T cell receptor beta chain was identified in a study of blood T cell repertoires in COVID-19. Study information: Acute and convalescent COVID-19 samples came from the United States, Italy and Spain. The analysed material was cDNA or gDNA that came from T cells, B-cell-depleted T cells, or PBMCs.

Per the authors' pipeline: Nucleated cell number was recorded as an estimate derived from reference gene primer amplification. The table came from immunoSEQ multiplex PCR; TCRdb's copy has only in-frame clones and leaves some out. V, J and clone size are taken as reported in that table, and D and trimming were inferred from the DNA itself. The sample holds 60,000 or so clones, almost 85% seen once. The CDR3 extends over 13 amino acids. Germline loops: CDR1 MNHEY, CDR2 SVGAGI. The V and J ends lost 6 bases and 3 bases, in that order; junction bases with no gene match: 4. The material sequenced was peripheral blood. This sequence joins TRBV6-5 and TRBJ2-5, with 7 bases identical to TRBD2. The TCR originated in a man in his 60s with acute or convalescent COVID-19. CDR3 in amino acids: CASRVGGKETQYF. The CDR3 bases are TGTGCCAGCAGGGTGGGGGGGAAAGAGACCCAGTACTTC.